This T cell receptor beta chain was profiled in a study of T cell repertoires in cytomegalovirus infection. Study background: CMV epitopes that were recently identified and HLA-C-restricted were used alongside well-studied HLA-B-restricted ones. CMV infection together with matching HLA type was indicated by public TCR beta signatures.

Between the trimmed V and J ends, which lost 4 bases and 0 bases, there was a span of 13 bases. CDR3 length equals 16 residues. Per germline, CDR1 SGHTA and CDR2 FQGNSA. Study findings and constraints: The cumulative frequency of public TCR beta families identified carriers of CMV plus the relevant HLA. CMV-specific TCR beta clonotypes restricted by HLA-C were the ones dominating the ex vivo response.

TCRdb itself ran the reads through MiXCR, one entry per CDR3 protein. This table has approximately 730,000 distinct CDR3 sequences, 30% to 40% appearing once. This clonotype has at least ten counts. Its antigen is undetermined. The V and J genes are TRBV7-2 and TRBJ2-1; a weak D match, TRBD2 (6 bases). The receptor was isolated from a human donor in good health (CMV status not recorded). Some clones in this sample may be carry-over from other donors' samples. Sequences were derived from cultured PBMCs, sampled from culture after CMV antigen stimulation. CDR3 protein: CASSSSSASSYNEQFF. DNA for the CDR3: TGTGCCAGCAGCTCCTCTAGCGCCAGCTCCTACAATGAGCAGTTCTTC.